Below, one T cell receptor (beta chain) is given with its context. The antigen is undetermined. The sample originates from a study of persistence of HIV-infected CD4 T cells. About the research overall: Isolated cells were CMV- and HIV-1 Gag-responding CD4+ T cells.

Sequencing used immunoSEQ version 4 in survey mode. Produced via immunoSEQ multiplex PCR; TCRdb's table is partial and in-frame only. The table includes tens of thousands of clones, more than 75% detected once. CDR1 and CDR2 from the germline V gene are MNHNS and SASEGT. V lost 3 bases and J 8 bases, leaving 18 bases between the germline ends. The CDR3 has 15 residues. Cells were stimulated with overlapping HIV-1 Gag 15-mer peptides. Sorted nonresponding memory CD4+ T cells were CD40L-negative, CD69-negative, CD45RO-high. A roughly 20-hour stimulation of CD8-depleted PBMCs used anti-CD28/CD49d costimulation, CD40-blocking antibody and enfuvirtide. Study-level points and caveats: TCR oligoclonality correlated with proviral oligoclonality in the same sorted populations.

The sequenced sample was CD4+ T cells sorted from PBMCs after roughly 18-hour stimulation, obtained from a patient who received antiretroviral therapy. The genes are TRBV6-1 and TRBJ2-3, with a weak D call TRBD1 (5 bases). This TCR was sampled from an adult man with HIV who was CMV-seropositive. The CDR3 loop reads CASSDPATALATQYF. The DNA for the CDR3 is TGTGCCAGCAGTGATCCGGCGACAGCTTTAGCTACGCAGTATTTT.